This is a list of T cell receptor beta chains from one sample in a study of type 1 regulatory T cells. TCRdb analysed the reads with MiXCR anew, one entry per CDR3 protein. This repertoire shows 15,000 to 20,000 distinct CDR3 sequences, 10% found once; its top ten account for 2.8%. What was sequenced was CD4+ T cells, either the whole sample or a sorted fraction (not recorded which). These receptors all stem from a human donor in good health. Each CDR3 is given with its conserved first and last residue. Each record gives: clone size, V gene, CDR3 protein. The size field is filled for only some rows; it gives once, few, many or a size class.

few | TRBV12-3/TRBV12-4 | CASSLRSGPSYEQYF
few | TRBV5-4 | CASSLAQRTPGDTQYF
many | TRBV7-8 | CASSLGTSGSTGELFF
many | TRBV6-5 | CASSRQGASPLHF
medium-sized | TRBV7-9 | CASSFAGAGREQYF
- | TRBV7-2 | CASSLRLQETQYF
- | TRBV19 | CASSIEGGHPFF
many | TRBV7-3 | CASSQARTGVAEQFF
medium-sized | TRBV10-3 | CAIAGTVAYEQYF
- | TRBV7-2 | CASSLRLAGGRDEQFF